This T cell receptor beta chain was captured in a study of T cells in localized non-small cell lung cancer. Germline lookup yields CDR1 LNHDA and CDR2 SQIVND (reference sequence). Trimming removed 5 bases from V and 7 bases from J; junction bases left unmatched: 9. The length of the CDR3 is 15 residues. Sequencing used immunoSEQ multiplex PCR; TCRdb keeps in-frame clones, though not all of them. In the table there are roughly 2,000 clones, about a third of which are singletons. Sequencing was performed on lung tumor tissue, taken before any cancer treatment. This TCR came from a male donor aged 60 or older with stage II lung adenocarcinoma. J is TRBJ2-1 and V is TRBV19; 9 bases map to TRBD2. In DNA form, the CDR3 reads TGTGCCAGTAGTTTTTCAGCGGGAGGATTGAATGAGCAGTTCTTC. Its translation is CASSFSAGGLNEQFF. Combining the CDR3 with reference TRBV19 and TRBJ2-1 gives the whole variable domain DGGITQSPKYLFRKEGQNVTLSCEQNLNHDAMYWYRQDPGQGLRLIYYSQIVNDFQKGDIAEGYSVSREKKESFPLTVTSAQKNPTAFYLCASSFSAGGLNEQFFGPGTRLTVL.